Each of the 21 T cell receptor beta chains below was sequenced from the same sample in a study of blood T cell repertoires in COVID-19. Some clones are missing from TCRdb's copy, which holds only in-frame ones; the method was immunoSEQ multiplex PCR. The table shows tens of thousands of clones, with 88% occurring only once. The sample taken for sequencing was peripheral blood. These receptors originate from a human donor in a cohort sampled during active COVID-19.

This chain connects TRBV6-6 to TRBJ2-1; D is unresolved. From germline, CDR1 is MNHNY and CDR2 SVGAGI (reference sequence). V lost 7 bases, J lost 5 bases, and 9 bases lay in between. CDR3 length equals 12 residues. CDR3 residues: CASNYQNNEQFF. The CDR3 nucleotides are TGTGCCAGCAACTACCAAAACAATGAGCAGTTCTTC.

The V and J genes are TRBV6-1 and TRBJ1-2, with D maybe TRBD1 (6 bases). Germline values: CDR1 MNHNS, CDR2 SASEGT. The CDR3 has 16 amino acids. Trimming removed 1 base from V and 0 bases from J, with 12 bases in between. This chain's CDR3 is CASSEDQGRPNYGYTF. CDR3 nucleotides: TGTGCCAGCAGTGAAGACCAGGGGAGACCTAACTATGGCTACACCTTC.

This chain connects TRBV6-1 to TRBJ1-4, with D unclear. The V gene lost 2 bases and the J gene lost 8 bases, with 24 bases spanning the gap. The CDR3 contains 18 residues. Germline values: CDR1 MNHNS, CDR2 SASEGT. DNA of the CDR3: TGTGCCAGCAGTGAAACTGGAGGGCAGACTACTTTCCGGGAAAAACTGTTTTTT. As protein: CASSETGGQTTFREKLFF.

The rearrangement uses TRBV5-1 and TRBJ2-3, with 7 bases matching TRBD1. Germline V gene lookup returns CDR1 SGHRS and CDR2 YFSETQ. The V and J ends lost 2 bases and 5 bases, in that order; junction bases with no gene match: 11. The CDR3 length is 16 residues. CDR3 residues: CASSLGTANKQDTQYF. The CDR3 DNA is TGCGCCAGCAGCTTAGGGACAGCGAACAAACAAGATACGCAGTATTTT. The full variable domain, with the rest looked up from reference TRBV5-1 and TRBJ2-3, is KAGVTQTPRYLIKTRGQQVTLSCSPISGHRSVSWYQQTPGQGLQFLFEYFSETQRNKGNFPGRFSGRQFSNSRSEMNVSTLELGDSALYLCASSLGTANKQDTQYFGPGTRLTVL.

The J gene is TRBJ2-7, the V gene TRBV7-2; D remains unclear. The CDR3 is 16 amino acids. The V end was cut by 1 base, the J end by 2 bases, with 15 bases between. Germline loops: CDR1 SGHTA, CDR2 FQGNSA. Here the CDR3 DNA reads TGTGCCAGCAGCTTAGGAGGTGCGGCGATCCCCTACGAGCAGTACTTC. As protein: CASSLGGAAIPYEQYF.

The J gene is TRBJ2-3, the V gene TRBV3-1 (or the pseudogene TRBV3-2); 8 bases map to TRBD2. The J segment lost 5 bases and the V segment lost 0 bases, leaving 7 bases of the junction unmatched. The CDR3 loop spans 16 amino acids. In germline, CDR1 is LGHDT, CDR2 YNNKEL (reference sequence). The CDR3 DNA sequence: TGTGCCAGCAGCCAAGAAATGCGGGGGGCGGGAGATACGCAGTATTTT. This sequence encodes CASSQEMRGAGDTQYF.

The rearrangement uses TRBV9 and TRBJ2-1, with TRBD2 matching 12 bases. Germline V CDR1 and CDR2: SGDLS, YYNGEE. This CDR3 comprises 15 residues. The V segment lost 4 bases and the J segment 8 bases; nucleotides outside the gene matches: 7. The CDR3 loop is CASSLTSGRGDEQFF. CDR3 nucleotide sequence: TGTGCCAGCAGCCTGACTAGCGGGAGAGGCGATGAGCAGTTCTTC.

This chain uses TRBV28 with TRBJ2-7; 7 nucleotides line up with TRBD2. The CDR3 runs to 16 residues. Germline lookup yields CDR1 MDHEN and CDR2 SYDVKM. With V trimmed by 6 bases and J by 6 bases, 17 bases remained unmatched. CDR3 protein: CASSPTGLSGGSEQYF. The CDR3 DNA reads as TGTGCCAGCAGCCCAACAGGACTCTCGGGGGGTTCCGAGCAGTACTTC.

The chain joins TRBV28 to TRBJ1-1; 11 bases match TRBD1. CDR3 length: 14 amino acids. Trimming removed 5 bases from V and 5 bases from J; junction bases left unmatched: 4. Germline V gene data show CDR1 as MDHEN and CDR2 as SYDVKM. The CDR3 spells CASSPGTGGTEAFF. CDR3 bases: TGTGCCAGCAGTCCAGGGACAGGGGGTACTGAAGCTTTCTTT.

The V call is TRBV6-1, the J call TRBJ2-2, with D unresolved. This CDR3 is built from 16 residues. The ends were cut back, 4 bases at V and 1 base at J, with 13 bases in the middle. The germline V gene has CDR1 MNHNS and CDR2 SASEGT. CDR3 DNA: TGTGCCAGCAGTGGTATTTTGGCGGAGAACACCGGGGAGCTGTTTTTT. Translation: CASSGILAENTGELFF.

The CDR3 sequence is CASKRGGDTQYF. CDR3 in DNA: TGTGCCAGCAAGAGAGGGGGAGATACGCAGTATTTT. The chain links TRBV12-3 or TRBV12-4 to TRBJ2-3; possible D gene TRBD1, 6 bases. Trimming shortened V by 7 bases and J by 5 bases, and 10 bases separated the two germline ends. CDR3 length: 12 residues.

This clone was picked up one time. The chain combines TRBV6-6 with TRBJ1-1; D may be TRBD1 (5 bases). Germline V gene lookup returns CDR1 MNHNY and CDR2 SVGAGI (reference sequence). The CDR3 length is 12 residues. V was shortened by 8 bases and J by 1 base, with 8 bases between the two germline ends. The CDR3 sequence: CASRGSNTEAFF. The CDR3, as DNA: TGTGCCAGCCGGGGGTCGAACACTGAAGCTTTCTTT.

The chain employs TRBV30 and TRBJ2-3, with 7 bases lining up with TRBD2. J was trimmed by 2 bases and V by 6 bases; bases with no gene match: 5. Germline V CDR1 and CDR2: GTSNPN, SVGIG (reference sequence). The CDR3 extends over 13 amino acids. The CDR3 sequence is CACGGGNTDTQYF. The CDR3 DNA reads as TGTGCCTGTGGGGGGGGTAACACAGATACGCAGTATTTT.

This chain connects TRBV10-3 to TRBJ2-1; TRBD1 matches 7 bases. V lost 2 bases, J lost 6 bases, and 10 bases stayed unmatched. Germline lookup yields CDR1 ENHRY and CDR2 SYGVKD. This CDR3 is 16 amino acids long. CDR3 residues: CAISEVPTGNRNEQFF. In DNA form, the CDR3 reads TGTGCCATCAGTGAGGTTCCGACAGGGAATCGCAATGAGCAGTTCTTC.

There are a few counts of this clone. The V call is TRBV6-6, the J call TRBJ2-7; 8 nucleotides agree with TRBD1. V dropped 4 bases and J dropped 3; count of bases not matched to a gene: 5. CDR1 and CDR2 from the germline V gene are MNHNY and SVGAGI (reference sequence). This CDR3 is 14 amino acids long. The CDR3 DNA reads as TGTGCCAGCAGTTCCCTGACAGGGGTCTACGAGCAGTACTTC. Translating it yields CASSSLTGVYEQYF.

The J gene is TRBJ1-4, the V gene TRBV6-5, with no clear D. V gave up 6 bases and J gave up 4 bases, with 12 bases separating them. This CDR3 has 14 residues. Germline CDR1 MNHEY, CDR2 SVGAGI. In nucleotides, the CDR3 is TGTGCCAGCAGCCCCTTACGGAGTAATGAAAAACTGTTTTTT. Translation gives CASSPLRSNEKLFF.

The CDR3 sequence is CASSLTGNTDTQYF. CDR3 bases: TGTGCCAGTAGTTTGACAGGGAACACAGATACGCAGTATTTT. The V call is TRBV19, the J call TRBJ2-3; 7 bases are a match to TRBD1. This CDR3 contains 14 residues. CDR1 and CDR2 (germline): LNHDA, SQIVND (reference sequence). V dropped 5 bases and J dropped 2; count of bases not matched to a gene: 4.

The CDR3 region has the DNA TGTGCCAGTAGAACTCTACTGGACAGGGGGCAGAACACTGAAGCTTTCTTT. Translation: CASRTLLDRGQNTEAFF. The rearrangement uses TRBV19 and TRBJ1-1; 11 bases match TRBD1. Germline-derived CDR1 and CDR2 are LNHDA and SQIVND (reference sequence). This CDR3 has 17 amino acids. J gave up 1 base and V 6 bases, and 10 bases lay outside the gene matches.

This chain uses TRBV11-1 with TRBJ2-3, with no clear D. The CDR3 covers 13 residues. The ends were cut back, 2 bases at V and 4 bases at J, with 7 bases in the middle. The germline V gene encodes CDR1 SGHAT and CDR2 FQDESV (reference sequence). This CDR3 is CASSLFSPDTQYF. CDR3 in DNA: TGTGCCAGCAGCTTATTCTCCCCAGATACGCAGTATTTT.

The V call is TRBV3-1 (or the pseudogene TRBV3-2), the J call TRBJ1-5; D gene uncertain. The germline CDR1 and CDR2 sequences are LGHDT and YNNKEL (reference sequence). The V and J ends lost 0 bases and 7 bases respectively, with 10 bases between them. This CDR3 spans 14 amino acids. The CDR3 here is CASSQDILLQPQHF. The CDR3, as DNA: TGTGCCAGCAGCCAAGATATCTTGTTGCAGCCCCAGCATTTT.

The rearrangement joins TRBV11-1 to TRBJ1-2; possibly TRBD1 for D (6 bases). Between the trimmed V and J ends, which lost 0 bases and 6 bases, there was a span of 8 bases. This CDR3 comprises 13 residues. Germline V lookup: CDR1 SGHAT, CDR2 FQDESV (reference sequence). CDR3 region: CASSLATGNGYTF. DNA of the CDR3: TGTGCCAGCAGCTTAGCCACAGGGAATGGCTACACCTTC.